This T cell receptor beta chain is drawn from a study of T cell repertoires in ileal Crohn's disease. V gave up 4 bases and J gave up 6 bases; unmatched junction bases: 2. Germline CDR1 is SEHNR and CDR2 is FQNEAQ (reference sequence). The CDR3 is 13 amino acids. The method was immunoSEQ multiplex PCR; TCRdb's version includes in-frame clones alone and lacks a portion of them. The sample consists of several thousand clones, 69% of them appearing once. Source material: ileal tissue. V gene TRBV7-9 combines with J gene TRBJ2-7, with 11 bases matching TRBD2. This receptor was taken from an adult with Crohn's disease. In nucleotides, the CDR3 is TGTGCCAGCAGCTCTAGCGGGGGGCCCGAGCAGTACTTC. This codes for CASSSSGGPEQYF.